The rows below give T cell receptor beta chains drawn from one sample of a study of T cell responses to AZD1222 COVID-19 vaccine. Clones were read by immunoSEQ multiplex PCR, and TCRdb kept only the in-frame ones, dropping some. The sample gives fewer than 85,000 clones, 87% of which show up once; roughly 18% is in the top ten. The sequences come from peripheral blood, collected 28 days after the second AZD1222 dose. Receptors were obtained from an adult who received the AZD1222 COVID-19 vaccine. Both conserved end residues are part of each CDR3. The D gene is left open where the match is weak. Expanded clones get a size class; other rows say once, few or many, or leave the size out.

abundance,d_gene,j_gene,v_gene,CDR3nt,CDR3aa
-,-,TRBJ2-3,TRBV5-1,TGCGCCAGCAGCTTGGTGGGCGGCAGCACAGATACGCAGTATTTT,CASSLVGGSTDTQYF
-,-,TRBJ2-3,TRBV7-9,TGTGCCAGCAGGTACACAGGGTACCCAGATACGCAGTATTTT,CASRYTGYPDTQYF
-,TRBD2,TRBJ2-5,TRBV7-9,TGTGCCAGCAGCGCGGCTAGCGGGGGGGCCGGGGAGACCCAGTACTTC,CASSAASGGAGETQYF
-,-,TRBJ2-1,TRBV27,TGTGCCAGCAGTTTAAATGGCAATGAGCAGTTCTTC,CASSLNGNEQFF
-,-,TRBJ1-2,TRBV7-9,TGTGCCAGCAGTTACGGGGCTGGGTATGGCTACACCTTC,CASSYGAGYGYTF
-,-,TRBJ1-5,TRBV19,TGTGCCAGTAGTATACTGGGAGGGGGCAATCAGCCCCAGCATTTT,CASSILGGGNQPQHF
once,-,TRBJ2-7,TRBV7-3,TGTGCCAGCAGCTTAAATCCCCTGGCGCGAGAGCAGTACTTC,CASSLNPLAREQYF
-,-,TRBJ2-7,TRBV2,TGTGCCAGCGCCCCTAAAGGTAGCTCCTACGAGCAGTACTTC,CASAPKGSSYEQYF
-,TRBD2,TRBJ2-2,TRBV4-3,TGCGCCAGCAGCCAAGTACTAGCGGGGGGGCCAATGACCGGGGAGCTGTTTTTT,CASSQVLAGGPMTGELFF
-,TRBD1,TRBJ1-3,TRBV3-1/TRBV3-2,TGTGCCAGCAGCCAATACCAGGGGGCTCCTGGAAACACCATATATTTT,CASSQYQGAPGNTIYF
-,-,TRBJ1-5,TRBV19,TGTGCCAGCAGTCCATTAGGGAACCAGCCCCAGCATTTT,CASSPLGNQPQHF
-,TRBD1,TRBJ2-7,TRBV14,TGTGCCAGCAGCCACGGGACAGGGCCTTCCTACGAGCAGTACTTC,CASSHGTGPSYEQYF
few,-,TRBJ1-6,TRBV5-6,TGTGCCAGCAGCTTAGCCAATTCACCCCTCCACTTT,CASSLANSPLHF
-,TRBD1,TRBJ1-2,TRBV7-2,TGTGCCAGCAGCTTAGCGTTAGACAGGGGGAAGGGTGGCTACACCTTC,CASSLALDRGKGGYTF
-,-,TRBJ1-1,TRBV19,TGTGCCCTCCCCCGGGGGGAACAAGCTTTCTTT,CALPRGEQAFF
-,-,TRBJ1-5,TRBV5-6,TGTGCCAGCAGCTTGGGAGCGACGGGGAAAAATCAGCCCCAGCATTTT,CASSLGATGKNQPQHF
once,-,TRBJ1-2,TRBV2,TGTGCCAGCAGTGAGTTATTAGGGTATGGCTACACCTTC,CASSELLGYGYTF
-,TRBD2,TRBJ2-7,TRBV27,TGTGCCAGCAGCCCCTCGGGACTAGCGGGGGGGAAGCAGTACTTC,CASSPSGLAGGKQYF
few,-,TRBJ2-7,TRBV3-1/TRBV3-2,TGTGCCAGCAGCCATCGAAATGACGGGGCCTACGAGCAGTACTTC,CASSHRNDGAYEQYF
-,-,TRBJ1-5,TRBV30,TGTGCCTGGAGTGTAGGGCCCGGGCAGTTCAATCAGCCCCAGCATTTT,CAWSVGPGQFNQPQHF
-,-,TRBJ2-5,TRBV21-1,TGTGCCAGCAGCAAAGCGGGACAGGGAGGTCTCCAAGAGACCCAGTACTTC,CASSKAGQGGLQETQYF
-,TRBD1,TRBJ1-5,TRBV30,TGTGCCTGGTCCGGGACAGGGCTTCAGCCCCAGCATTTT,CAWSGTGLQPQHF
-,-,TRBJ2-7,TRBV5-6,TGTGCCAGCGCCCGGTTTATGTCGTCGGACGAGCAGTACTTC,CASARFMSSDEQYF
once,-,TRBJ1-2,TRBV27,TGTGCCAGCAGTTCCGGCTATGGCTACACCTTC,CASSSGYGYTF
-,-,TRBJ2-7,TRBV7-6,TGTGCCAGCAGCTTAGTCGGGACTATACAGGGGGGTGAGCAGTACTTC,CASSLVGTIQGGEQYF
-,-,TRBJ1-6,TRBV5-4,TGTGCCAGCAGCAGAGACAGCATAAATTCACCCCTCCACTTT,CASSRDSINSPLHF
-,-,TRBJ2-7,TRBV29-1,TGCAGCGTTGAAATCCTATCCGGGTCCTACGAGCAGTACTTC,CSVEILSGSYEQYF
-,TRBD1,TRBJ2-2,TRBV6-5,TGTGCCAGCAGGGGACAGGGGCGCACCGGGGAGCTGTTTTTT,CASRGQGRTGELFF
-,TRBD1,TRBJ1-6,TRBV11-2,TGTGCCAGCAGCTTCACCGGGACAGGGTATTCACCCCTCCACTTT,CASSFTGTGYSPLHF
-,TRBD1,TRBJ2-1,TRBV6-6,TGTGCCAGCAGTGGGTCAGGGGGCCCTACAAATGAGCAGTTCTTC,CASSGSGGPTNEQFF
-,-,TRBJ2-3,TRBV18,TGTGCCAGCTCATCCCAAGGACCTTCCACAGATACGCAGTATTTT,CASSSQGPSTDTQYF
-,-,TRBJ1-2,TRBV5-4,TGTGCCAGCAGCGCGGGACTCTATCGTGGCTACACCTTC,CASSAGLYRGYTF
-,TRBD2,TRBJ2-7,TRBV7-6,TGTGCCAGCAGCCGAGGTAGCGGGGGGAACCTCGAGCAGTACTTC,CASSRGSGGNLEQYF
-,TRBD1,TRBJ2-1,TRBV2,TGTGCCAGCAGTGGACAGGGTTACAATGAGCAGTTCTTC,CASSGQGYNEQFF
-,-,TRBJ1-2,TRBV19,TGTGCCAGTAGGAGGGGGGGACATGGCTACACCTTC,CASRRGGHGYTF
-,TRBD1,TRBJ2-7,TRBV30,TGTGCCTGGAGTCCAGGCCACCGGACAGGGTTGCGGGAGCAGTACTTC,CAWSPGHRTGLREQYF
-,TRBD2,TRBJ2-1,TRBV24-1,TGTGCCACCAGTGAAACTAGCGGGGGGGCGATCAATGAGCAGTTCTTC,CATSETSGGAINEQFF
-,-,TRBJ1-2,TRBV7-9,TGTGCCAGCAGCTTAGCGGCAGGGGTAGGCTACACCTTC,CASSLAAGVGYTF
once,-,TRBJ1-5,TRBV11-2,TGTGCCAGCAGCTTAGGTGATCAGCCCCAGCATTTT,CASSLGDQPQHF
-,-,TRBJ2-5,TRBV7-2,TGTGCCAGCAGCCCATCCCCAGGGGTCCAAGAGACCCAGTACTTC,CASSPSPGVQETQYF
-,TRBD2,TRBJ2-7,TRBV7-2,TGTGCCAGCAGCCAGACTAGCGGGGGCCCTCACGAGCAGTACTTC,CASSQTSGGPHEQYF
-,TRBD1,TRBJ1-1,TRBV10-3,TGTGCCATCAGTGAGATGCGGGACAGGGGAGGGGACACTGAAGCTTTCTTT,CAISEMRDRGGDTEAFF
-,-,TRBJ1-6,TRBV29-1,TGCAGCGTCCAAGAGGTTGAGAGTTCACCCCTCCACTTT,CSVQEVESSPLHF
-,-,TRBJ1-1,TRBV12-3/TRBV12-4,TGTGCCAGCAGCCCTGGAGGTGAAGCTTTCTTT,CASSPGGEAFF
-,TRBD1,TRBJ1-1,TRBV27,TGTGCCAGCAAACGGGACAGGGGGCAAGCTGAAGCTTTCTTT,CASKRDRGQAEAFF
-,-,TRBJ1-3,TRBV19,TGTGCCAGTAGTATACAACCAGCGAACACCATATATTTT,CASSIQPANTIYF
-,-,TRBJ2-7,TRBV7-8,TGTGCCAGCAGCTTTATCCTCTTTCGGCAGGGTAAATCCTCCTACGAGCAGTACTTC,CASSFILFRQGKSSYEQYF
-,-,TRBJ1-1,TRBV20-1,TGCAGTGCTAGTCGGGCAGTCAACACTGAAGCTTTCTTT,CSASRAVNTEAFF
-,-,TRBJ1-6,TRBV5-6,TGTGCCAGCAGCTTGTTCGGGGCTGGGGATAATTCACCCCTCCACTTT,CASSLFGAGDNSPLHF
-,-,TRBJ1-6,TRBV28,TGTGCCAGCAAGTTGGGCAGGACTAATTCACCCCTCCACTTT,CASKLGRTNSPLHF
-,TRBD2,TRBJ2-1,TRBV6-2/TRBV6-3,TGTGCCAGCAGTTACTTCCCGGGACTAGCGGGGAGCGGCGATAGAAATGAGCAGTTCTTC,CASSYFPGLAGSGDRNEQFF
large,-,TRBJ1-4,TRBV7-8,TGTGCCAGCAGCTTATGGCCGGGTCTAACTAATGAAAAACTGTTTTTT,CASSLWPGLTNEKLFF
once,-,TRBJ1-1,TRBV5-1,TGCGCCAGCAGCTTGGTCGTGGGGAGTGGGAACACTGAAGCTTTCTTT,CASSLVVGSGNTEAFF
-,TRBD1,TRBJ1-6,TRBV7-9,TGTGCCAGCAGCTTAGGGGACAGTTCACCCCTCCACTTT,CASSLGDSSPLHF
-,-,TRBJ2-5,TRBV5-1,TGCGCCAGCAGCTTGGGGTTTGGGCAAGAGACCCAGTACTTC,CASSLGFGQETQYF
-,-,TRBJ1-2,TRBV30,TGTGCCTGGAGTATATGGGGGAACTATGGCTACACCTTC,CAWSIWGNYGYTF
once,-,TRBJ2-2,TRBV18,TGTGCCAGCTCACCAGACGCGGGCAGAAACACCGGGGAGCTGTTTTTT,CASSPDAGRNTGELFF
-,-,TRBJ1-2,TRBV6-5,TGTGCCAGCAGTTTCGACATACTCTATGGCTACACCTTC,CASSFDILYGYTF
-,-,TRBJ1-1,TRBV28,TGTGCCAGCAGTTTATCAGCTAACACTGAAGCTTTCTTT,CASSLSANTEAFF
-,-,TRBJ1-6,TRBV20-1,TGCAGTGCTAGTGATCGGCTGACAAACTCACCCCTCCACTTT,CSASDRLTNSPLHF